This paragraph covers one T cell receptor beta chain sequence. The V gene lost 4 bases and the J gene lost 1 base, with 11 bases spanning the gap. Per the germline V gene, CDR1 is SGHRS and CDR2 is YFSETQ. The CDR3 has 14 residues. This record belongs to a study of T cell changes during pregnancy in multiple sclerosis. Generated by immunoSEQ multiplex PCR, the TCRdb table keeps only in-frame clones and is missing some. The sample records 30,000 to 45,000 clones, roughly 90% being singletons. The receptor's source is a female donor with multiple sclerosis, enrolled in a pregnancy study. The genes are TRBV5-1 and TRBJ1-2; unclear D gene. The sequenced sample was CD8+ T cells from peripheral blood mononuclear cells, obtained before pregnancy. In DNA form, the CDR3 reads TGCGCCAGCAGCCCGAACGCGGTTAACTATGGCTACACCTTC. This translates into CASSPNAVNYGYTF.